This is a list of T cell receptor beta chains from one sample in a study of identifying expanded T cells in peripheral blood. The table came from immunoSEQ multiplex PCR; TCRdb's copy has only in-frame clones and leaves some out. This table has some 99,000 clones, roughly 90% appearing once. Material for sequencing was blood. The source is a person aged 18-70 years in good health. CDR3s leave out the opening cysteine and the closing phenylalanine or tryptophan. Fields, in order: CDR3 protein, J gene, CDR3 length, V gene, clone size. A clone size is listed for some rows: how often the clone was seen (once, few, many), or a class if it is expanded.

AWSLNDPDTQY	TRBJ2-3	11	TRBV30	-
SVVGTGGNYGYT	TRBJ1-2	12	TRBV29-1	-
ASSSASPTGMNTEAF	TRBJ1-1	15	TRBV28	-
ASSPGLASEQY	TRBJ2-7	11	TRBV7-2	few
ASSFARGTYEQY	TRBJ2-7	12	TRBV6-5	-
SVVARWGDEQF	TRBJ2-1	11	TRBV29-1	-
ASFGSGGFEQF	TRBJ2-1	11	TRBV5-4	-
ASRWTGDSYEQY	TRBJ2-7	12	TRBV2	-
ASRRTGGDYGYT	TRBJ1-2	12	TRBV19	-
ASSEDGGTKETQY	TRBJ2-5	13	TRBV2	-
ASSLGAPSIYGYT	TRBJ1-2	13	TRBV27	-
ASSLREADTQY	TRBJ2-3	11	TRBV28	-
ASSLDSLSGNTIY	TRBJ1-3	13	TRBV5-5	-
ASSPVGYGYT	TRBJ1-2	10	TRBV9	few
ASSLLTGNNEQF	TRBJ2-1	12	TRBV28	-
ASSLDGLPADTQY	TRBJ2-3	13	TRBV7-9	-
ASSRATGVTDEQY	TRBJ2-7	13	TRBV2	-
ASSLYPYGVLSNQPQH	TRBJ1-5	16	TRBV19	-
ASSSNSQGRGNQPQH	TRBJ1-5	15	TRBV28	-
ASSFSSRDRGVY	TRBJ2-7	12	TRBV2	-
ASSWGQKTYGYT	TRBJ1-2	12	TRBV5-1	few
ASSLLAGRNTGELF	TRBJ2-2	14	TRBV13	-
ASSYSSGDGYT	TRBJ1-2	11	TRBV6-6	-
ASSSYRGRNEKLF	TRBJ1-4	13	TRBV19	once
ASSGGTSGRSDTQY	TRBJ2-3	14	TRBV10-1	-
ASRQHSGRMNTEAF	TRBJ1-1	14	TRBV7-2	-
ASSEPSEETQY	TRBJ2-5	11	TRBV2	once
ASSFGTEDQSD	TRBJ2-7	11	TRBV5-1	-
ASSLVGNEQY	TRBJ2-7	10	TRBV11-3	-
ASSPHRGIETQY	TRBJ2-5	12	TRBV6-5	once
ASSLWDRVFLLNTGELF	TRBJ2-2	17	TRBV5-8	-
ASSQAGQNQETQY	TRBJ2-5	13	TRBV4-3	-
ASSPPGLAGVSEQF	TRBJ2-1	14	TRBV18	once
ASSGLPPIGNTIY	TRBJ1-3	13	TRBV4-1	-
ASSGGSTDTQY	TRBJ2-3	11	TRBV5-4	-
ASSSTVGELF	TRBJ2-2	10	TRBV7-3	few
ASSLDGVANTEAF	TRBJ1-1	13	TRBV5-1	-
SVGAGGHEQY	TRBJ2-7	10	TRBV29-1	-
ASSLASTYEQY	TRBJ2-7	11	TRBV5-6	once
ASSKTGRNTEAF	TRBJ1-1	12	TRBV6-5	-
ASSYMGDEKLF	TRBJ1-4	11	TRBV7-9	once
AHRSLSYEQY	TRBJ2-7	10	TRBV15	-
SSGGAGEQF	TRBJ2-1	9	TRBV20-1	-
ASSPAGTSEAF	TRBJ1-1	11	TRBV4-1	-
ASSLFGQEHEKLF	TRBJ1-4	13	TRBV2	-
ASSRTGGLNTEAF	TRBJ1-1	13	TRBV7-2	-
ASSQSRSHYGYT	TRBJ1-2	12	TRBV14	-
ASSMEAGNTIY	TRBJ1-3	11	TRBV19	-
ASSMSQGSNYGYT	TRBJ1-2	13	TRBV5-1	-
ASSPGETSETQY	TRBJ2-5	12	TRBV6-4	-
AWSVQSLGEKLF	TRBJ1-4	12	TRBV30	-
ASRLFSGGDPYEQY	TRBJ2-7	14	TRBV11-2	-
SVVAGGTNEKLF	TRBJ1-4	12	TRBV29-1	-